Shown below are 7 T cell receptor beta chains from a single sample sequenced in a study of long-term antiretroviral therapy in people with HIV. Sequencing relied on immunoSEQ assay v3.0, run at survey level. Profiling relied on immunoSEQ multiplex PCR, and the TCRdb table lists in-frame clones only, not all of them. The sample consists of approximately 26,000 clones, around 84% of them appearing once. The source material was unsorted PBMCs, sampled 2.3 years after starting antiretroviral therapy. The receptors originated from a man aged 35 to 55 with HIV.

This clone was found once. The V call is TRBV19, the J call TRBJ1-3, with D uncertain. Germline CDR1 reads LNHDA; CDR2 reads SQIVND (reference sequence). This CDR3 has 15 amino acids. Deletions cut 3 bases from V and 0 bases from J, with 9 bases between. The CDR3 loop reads CASSMAGTSGNTIYF. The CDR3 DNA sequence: TGTGCCAGTAGTATGGCAGGTACCTCTGGAAACACCATATATTTT.

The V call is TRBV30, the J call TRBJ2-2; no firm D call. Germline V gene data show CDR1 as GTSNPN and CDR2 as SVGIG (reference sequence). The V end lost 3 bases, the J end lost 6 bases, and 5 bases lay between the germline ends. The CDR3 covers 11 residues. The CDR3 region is CAWRGPGELFF. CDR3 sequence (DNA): TGTGCCTGGAGGGGCCCCGGGGAGCTGTTTTTT.

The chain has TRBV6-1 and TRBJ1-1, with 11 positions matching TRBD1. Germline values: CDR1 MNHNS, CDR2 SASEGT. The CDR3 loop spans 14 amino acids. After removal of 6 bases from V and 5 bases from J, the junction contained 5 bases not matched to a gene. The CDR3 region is CASRVGTGGTEAFF. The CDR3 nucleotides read TGTGCCAGCAGGGTAGGGACAGGGGGAACTGAAGCTTTCTTT.

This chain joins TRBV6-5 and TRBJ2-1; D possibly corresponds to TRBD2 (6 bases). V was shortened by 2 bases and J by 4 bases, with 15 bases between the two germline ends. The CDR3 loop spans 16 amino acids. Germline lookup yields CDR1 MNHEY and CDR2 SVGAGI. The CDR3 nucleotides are TGTGCCAGCAGTTACCGGGGTAGCGGAGATTACAATGAGCAGTTCTTC. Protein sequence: CASSYRGSGDYNEQFF.

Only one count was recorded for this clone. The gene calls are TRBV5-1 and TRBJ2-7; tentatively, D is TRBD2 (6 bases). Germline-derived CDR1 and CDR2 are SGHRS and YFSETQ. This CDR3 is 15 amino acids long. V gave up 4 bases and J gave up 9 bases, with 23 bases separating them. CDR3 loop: CASSVGDSEVRVQYF. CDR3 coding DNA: TGCGCCAGCAGCGTGGGGGACTCCGAGGTCAGGGTGCAGTACTTC. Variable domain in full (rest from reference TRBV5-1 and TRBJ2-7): KAGVTQTPRYLIKTRGQQVTLSCSPISGHRSVSWYQQTPGQGLQFLFEYFSETQRNKGNFPGRFSGRQFSNSRSEMNVSTLELGDSALYLCASSVGDSEVRVQYFGPGTRLTVT.

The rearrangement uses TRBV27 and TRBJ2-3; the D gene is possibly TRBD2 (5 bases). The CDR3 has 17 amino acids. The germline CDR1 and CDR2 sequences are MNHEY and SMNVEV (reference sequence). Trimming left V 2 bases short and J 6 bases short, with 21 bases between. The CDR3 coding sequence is TGTGCCAGCAGTTTAATAGGTGGGAGTAGCCAGACGGATACGCAGTATTTT. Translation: CASSLIGGSSQTDTQYF.

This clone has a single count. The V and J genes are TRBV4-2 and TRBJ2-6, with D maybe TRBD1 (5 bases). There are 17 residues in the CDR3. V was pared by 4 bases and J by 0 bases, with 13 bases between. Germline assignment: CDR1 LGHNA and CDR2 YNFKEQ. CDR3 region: CASSPGHLSSGANVLTF. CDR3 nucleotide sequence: TGTGCCAGCAGCCCAGGACACCTAAGCTCTGGGGCCAACGTCCTGACTTTC.